The 3 T cell receptor beta chains below all came from one sample that was sequenced in a study of patients and donors after allogeneic stem cell transplantation. MiXCR, applied by TCRdb to the RT-PCR reads, yields one record per CDR3 protein. The top ten hold around 55% of the sample, which has 84,000 or so distinct CDR3 sequences, about 44% seen once. Material: blood, either unsorted or a sorted T cell fraction (not recorded which). These receptors were obtained from a human donor who was either an allogeneic HSCT recipient or a stem cell or donor lymphocyte infusion donor (not recorded which). It is not recorded whose cells these are; they may come from a transplant donor.

The chain employs TRBV2 and TRBJ1-2, with a weak D call TRBD1 (6 bases). The CDR3 extends over 11 amino acids. Germline V gene sequence: CDR1 SNHLY, CDR2 FYNNEI. Trimming pared 11 bases from V and 3 bases from J, leaving 10 bases between. As DNA, the CDR3 is TGTGCCGGGGGCAGGGACTATGGCTACACCTTC. Its translation: CAGGRDYGYTF.

This rearrangement joins TRBV2 to TRBJ1-5; the match to TRBD1 covers 7 bases. This CDR3 contains 15 residues. Per germline, CDR1 SNHLY and CDR2 FYNNEI. V was pared by 6 bases and J by 5 bases, with 10 bases of the junction left unmatched. The CDR3: CASRNLRDSDQPQHF. CDR3 bases: TGTGCCAGCAGGAACCTCCGGGACAGTGATCAGCCCCAGCATTTT.

The chain carries TRBV3-1 and TRBJ1-2, with D perhaps TRBD1 (5 bases). V shed 2 bases and J shed 0 bases, with 10 bases lying between them. This CDR3 comprises 15 residues. CDR1 and CDR2 from the germline V gene are LGHDT and YNNKEL (reference sequence). CDR3 bases: TGTGCCAGCAGCCAAAGCTTAGGGGCTAACTATGGCTACACCTTC. Amino acids: CASSQSLGANYGYTF. The full variable domain, in which reference TRBV3-1 and TRBJ1-2 provide the parts outside the CDR3, is DTAVSQTPKYLVTQMGNDKSIKCEQNLGHDTMYWYKQDSKKFLKIMFSYNNKELIINETVPNRFSPKSPDKAHLNLHINSLELGDSAVYFCASSQSLGANYGYTFGSGTRLTVV.